Listed below are T cell receptor beta chains from one sample, sequenced in a study of blood T cell repertoires in COVID-19. Sequencing was performed with immunoSEQ multiplex PCR; in TCRdb, only in-frame clones are kept and a portion is missing. Among some 320,000 clones listed, 89% were seen once. Sample: PBMCs or T cells enriched from blood (not recorded which). These receptors originate from a man aged 55 to 70 who had recovered from COVID-19. CDR3s include the opening cysteine and the closing phenylalanine or tryptophan. A D gene is named only where the DNA matches it firmly. Clone size appears in some rows only: once, few, many, or a class for an expanded clone.

v_call: TRBV6-4
d_call: TRBD1
clone_size: .
j_call: TRBJ2-1
cdr3_aa: CASSATGNSYNEQFF
cdr3_nt: TGTGCCAGCAGTGCGACAGGGAACTCCTACAATGAGCAGTTCTTC

v_call: TRBV7-9
d_call: TRBD2
clone_size: .
j_call: TRBJ2-1
cdr3_aa: CASSLGGGRVNEQFF
cdr3_nt: TGTGCCAGCAGCCTAGGGGGCGGGAGGGTCAATGAGCAGTTCTTC

v_call: TRBV4-2
d_call: .
clone_size: .
j_call: TRBJ2-5
cdr3_aa: CASSQDPLGGQETQYF
cdr3_nt: TGTGCCAGCAGCCAAGATCCTTTGGGGGGCCAAGAGACCCAGTACTTC

v_call: TRBV5-1
d_call: .
clone_size: .
j_call: TRBJ2-1
cdr3_aa: CASSFGKNNEQFF
cdr3_nt: TGCGCCAGCAGCTTCGGGAAGAACAATGAGCAGTTCTTC

v_call: TRBV2
d_call: .
clone_size: .
j_call: TRBJ2-5
cdr3_aa: CASSDDKETQYF
cdr3_nt: TGTGCCAGCAGTGACGACAAAGAGACCCAGTACTTC

v_call: TRBV30
d_call: .
clone_size: .
j_call: TRBJ1-6
cdr3_aa: CALESSVGSPLHF
cdr3_nt: TGTGCCCTGGAGAGCTCAGTAGGTTCACCCCTCCACTTT

v_call: TRBV6-5
d_call: .
clone_size: .
j_call: TRBJ2-7
cdr3_aa: CASSYLGSSSYEQYF
cdr3_nt: TGTGCCAGCAGTTATCTCGGGAGTAGCTCCTACGAGCAGTACTTC

v_call: TRBV28
d_call: TRBD1
clone_size: .
j_call: TRBJ1-2
cdr3_aa: CASRSLPGQGPPGGYTF
cdr3_nt: TGTGCCAGCCGTTCGCTTCCGGGACAGGGGCCCCCCGGGGGCTACACCTTC

v_call: TRBV2
d_call: TRBD2
clone_size: .
j_call: TRBJ2-5
cdr3_aa: CASSEARLAGQETQYF
cdr3_nt: TGTGCCAGCAGTGAAGCGCGGCTAGCGGGGCAAGAGACCCAGTACTTC

v_call: TRBV30
d_call: .
clone_size: once
j_call: TRBJ2-5
cdr3_aa: CAWSPLAVRGKETQYF
cdr3_nt: TGTGCCTGGTCTCCGCTCGCGGTTAGGGGAAAAGAGACCCAGTACTTC

v_call: TRBV7-8
d_call: .
clone_size: once
j_call: TRBJ1-1
cdr3_aa: CASSFSQGHTEAFF
cdr3_nt: TGTGCCAGCAGCTTTTCACAGGGCCACACTGAAGCTTTCTTT

v_call: TRBV6-1
d_call: TRBD2
clone_size: .
j_call: TRBJ2-1
cdr3_aa: CASSEQGLAGANEQFF
cdr3_nt: TGTGCCAGCAGTGAACAGGGACTAGCGGGAGCCAATGAGCAGTTCTTC

v_call: TRBV11-2
d_call: .
clone_size: .
j_call: TRBJ2-1
cdr3_aa: CASSRYGEQFF
cdr3_nt: TGTGCCAGCAGCCGGTACGGTGAGCAGTTCTTC

v_call: TRBV6-4
d_call: .
clone_size: .
j_call: TRBJ2-1
cdr3_aa: CASSDSANSYNEQFF
cdr3_nt: TGTGCCAGCAGTGATAGCGCTAACTCCTACAATGAGCAGTTCTTC

v_call: TRBV9
d_call: TRBD2
clone_size: .
j_call: TRBJ2-3
cdr3_aa: CASSLSSGRRDTQYF
cdr3_nt: TGTGCCAGCAGCTTAAGTAGCGGGAGGAGGGATACGCAGTATTTT

v_call: TRBV11-2
d_call: .
clone_size: once
j_call: TRBJ2-1
cdr3_aa: CASSLATGKNEQFF
cdr3_nt: TGTGCCAGCAGCTTAGCGACAGGTAAAAATGAGCAGTTCTTC

v_call: TRBV7-9
d_call: .
clone_size: .
j_call: TRBJ1-1
cdr3_aa: CASSLQGQNTEAFF
cdr3_nt: TGTGCCAGCAGCTTACAAGGACAGAACACTGAAGCTTTCTTT

v_call: TRBV27
d_call: .
clone_size: .
j_call: TRBJ2-1
cdr3_aa: CASSPTYNEQFF
cdr3_nt: TGTGCCAGCAGTCCTACCTACAATGAGCAGTTCTTC

v_call: TRBV19
d_call: TRBD2
clone_size: once
j_call: TRBJ2-7
cdr3_aa: CASSPIGGGGRTYEQYF
cdr3_nt: TGTGCCAGTAGCCCCATCGGAGGAGGCGGGAGAACCTACGAGCAGTACTTC

v_call: TRBV5-1
d_call: .
clone_size: .
j_call: TRBJ2-5
cdr3_aa: CASSLVGGLETQYF
cdr3_nt: TGCGCCAGCAGCTTGGTCGGGGGACTGGAGACCCAGTACTTC

v_call: TRBV15
d_call: TRBD2
clone_size: .
j_call: TRBJ2-7
cdr3_aa: CATSRGLAGGPYEQYF
cdr3_nt: TGTGCCACCAGCAGAGGCCTAGCGGGAGGTCCCTACGAGCAGTACTTC

v_call: TRBV10-1
d_call: TRBD1
clone_size: .
j_call: TRBJ2-7
cdr3_aa: CAMYDRDRGFLASYEQYF
cdr3_nt: TGCGCCATGTACGACCGGGACAGGGGGTTCCTCGCCTCCTACGAGCAGTACTTC